Described below is a single T cell receptor (beta chain) sequence and its context. The CDR3 extends over 15 amino acids. CDR1 SEHNR and CDR2 FQNEAQ come from the germline V gene (reference sequence). Trimming at V came to 3 bases and at J to 1 base, leaving 4 bases not matched to a gene. The data stem from a study of blood T cell repertoires in COVID-19. In the source study's methods: Reference gene primer amplification gave nucleated cell count estimates. Assay used: immunoSEQ multiplex PCR; TCRdb lists only in-frame clones, some missing. V, J and clone size reflect that table, while D and trimming were determined from the DNA. In the table there are fewer than 200,000 clones, 80% to 90% of which are singletons.

The chain uses TRBV7-9 and TRBJ2-7; 9 nucleotides line up with TRBD1. This sequence originates from a man aged 18-30 years who had recovered from COVID-19. The sequenced sample was peripheral blood. The CDR3 bases are TGTGCCAGCAGCTTTGGACAGGGGTCATCCTACGAGCAGTACTTC. Its translation: CASSFGQGSSYEQYF.